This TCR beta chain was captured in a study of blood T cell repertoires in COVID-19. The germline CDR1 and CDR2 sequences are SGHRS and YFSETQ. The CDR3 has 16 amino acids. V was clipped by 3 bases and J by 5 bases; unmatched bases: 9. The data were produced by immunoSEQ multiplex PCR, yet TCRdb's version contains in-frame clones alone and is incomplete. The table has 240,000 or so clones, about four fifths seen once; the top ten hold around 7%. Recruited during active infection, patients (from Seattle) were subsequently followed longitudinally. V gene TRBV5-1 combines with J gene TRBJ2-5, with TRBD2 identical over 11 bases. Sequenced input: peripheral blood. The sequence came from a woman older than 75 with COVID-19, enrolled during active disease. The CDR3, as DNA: TGCGCCAGCAGCTACATTGGACTAGCGGGCGGTGAGACCCAGTACTTC. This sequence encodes CASSYIGLAGGETQYF.